This TCR beta chain emerged from a study of shared clonotypes between healthy human individuals. With regard to this clone: This sample also contains other DNA sequences that code for the same CDR3.

Profiling relied on immunoSEQ multiplex PCR, and the TCRdb table lists in-frame clones only, not all of them. The repertoire holds under 2.5 million clones, with about nine tenths as singletons. The V segment lost 6 bases and the J segment 8 bases; nucleotides outside the gene matches: 3. The CDR3 is made up of 13 amino acids. The V gene's germline CDR1 is MNHNS and CDR2 SASEGT. This rearrangement joins TRBV6-1 to TRBJ1-4, with TRBD1 identical over 10 bases. This sequence was found in a young man in good health. Some clones in this sample may be carry-over from other donors' samples. Source material: naive CD4+ T cells from PBMCs. The subset here: CD45RA+ positively selected. The CDR3 DNA is TGTGCCAGCAGAGGACAGGGGGGAGAAAAACTGTTTTTT. Its protein product is CASRGQGGEKLFF.